The text below deals with one T cell receptor (beta chain). The antigen is not known. The sample is drawn from a study of shared clonotypes between healthy human individuals. General study findings and limits: An effect of sequencing depth on clonotype sharing among donors was expected.

Unsorted PBMCs provided DNA that was sequenced on ten immunoSEQ deep assay plates. Profiled with immunoSEQ multiplex PCR; TCRdb holds only in-frame clones, not every one. Found here are approximately 470,000 clones, 81% of them singletons; the top ten hold more than 9.5%. When samples were unsorted, around 83 million PBMCs were used for genomic DNA. The germline V gene encodes CDR1 SGDLS and CDR2 YYNGEE. The junction had 7 bases not matched to a gene; V was cut back by 3 bases and J by 3 bases. This CDR3 has 16 amino acids. Material for sequencing was PBMCs. The receptor's source is a woman aged 40 to 50 in good health. Some clones in this sample may be carry-over from other donors' samples. The V gene is TRBV9, the J gene TRBJ2-2, with TRBD1 identical over 8 bases. CDR3 sequence: CASSAKDRGDTGELFF. DNA for the CDR3: TGTGCCAGCAGCGCCAAAGACAGGGGAGACACCGGGGAGCTGTTTTTT.